Shown below are 8 T cell receptor beta chains from a single sample sequenced in a study of response to subunit inactivated influenza vaccine. From the RT-PCR reads, TCRdb called clonotypes with MiXCR, one entry per CDR3 protein. The table records 800,000 or so distinct CDR3 sequences, 20% to 25% of them present only once. Sequenced material: PBMCs from blood, taken approximately 5 days after vaccination. These receptors were obtained from a man aged 45 to 65 who received an inactivated influenza vaccine.

This sequence joins TRBV29-1 and TRBJ2-7; D is possibly TRBD1 (6 bases). The ends were cut back, 4 bases at V and 2 bases at J, with 15 bases in the middle. The CDR3 runs 14 residues. CDR1 and CDR2 (germline): SQVTM, ANQGSEA. CDR3 coding DNA: TGCAGCGTTGTGGTCCGAGCAGGGGCCTACGAGCAGTACTTC. Translating it yields CSVVVRAGAYEQYF.

This clonotype was observed a handful of times. The chain combines TRBV5-6 with TRBJ2-5; 9 bases agree with TRBD2. The CDR3 spans 15 residues. Germline CDR1 SGHDT, CDR2 YYEEEE. The junction had 5 bases not matched to a gene; V was cut back by 0 bases and J by 5 bases. The CDR3 loop is CASSLASGMRETQYF. CDR3 coding DNA: TGTGCCAGCAGCTTGGCTAGCGGGATGCGGGAGACCCAGTACTTC.

This clonotype was seen repeatedly, ten times or more. Here the CDR3 reads CAIRRGPDTDTQYF. In DNA form, the CDR3 reads TGTGCCATCAGAAGGGGGCCGGACACAGATACGCAGTATTTT. The genes are TRBV10-3 and TRBJ2-3, with 7 bases aligning to TRBD1. Germline V gene data show CDR1 as ENHRY and CDR2 as SYGVKD. The CDR3 length is 14 residues. Trimming removed 6 bases from V and 2 bases from J; junction bases left unmatched: 5.

This clonotype appeared a single time. The chain is built from TRBV6-5 and TRBJ2-1; D perhaps matches TRBD2 (5 bases). Germline assignment: CDR1 MNHEY and CDR2 SVGAGI. There are 14 residues in the CDR3. Trimming cost V 2 bases and J 7 bases, with 12 bases left between them. For the CDR3, the DNA is TGTGCCAGCAGTTACCTGGGTCGGGAAAATGAGCAGTTCTTC. It translates to CASSYLGRENEQFF.

The chain employs TRBV20-1 and TRBJ2-3, with a weak D call TRBD2 (6 bases). Germline V gene data show CDR1 as DFQATT and CDR2 as SNEGSKA (reference sequence). The CDR3 consists of 18 residues. The germline V and J ends were trimmed by 3 bases and 0 bases, with 22 bases remaining between them. DNA for the CDR3: TGCAGTGCTAGTGATAGGATGGGACTCCCGCCTAGCACAGATACGCAGTATTTT. Amino acids: CSASDRMGLPPSTDTQYF.

There are a few counts of this clonotype. CDR3 coding DNA: TGCAGTGCGTTGACTAGCGGCAGCTCTGGGGCCAACGTCCTGACTTTC. Translated: CSALTSGSSGANVLTF. The V gene is TRBV20-1, the J gene TRBJ2-6; 9 bases line up with TRBD2. Germline V gene sequence: CDR1 DFQATT, CDR2 SNEGSKA (reference sequence). The CDR3 is made up of 16 amino acids. The junction had 6 bases not matched to a gene; V was cut back by 6 bases and J by 0 bases.

The CDR3 bases are TGCAGTGCGCCGACTAGCGGGGGCACAGATACGCAGTATTTT. This sequence encodes CSAPTSGGTDTQYF. The J gene is TRBJ2-3, the V gene TRBV20-1, with 11 bases aligning to TRBD2. The CDR3 has 14 residues. V lost 6 bases, J lost 1 base, and 3 bases stayed unmatched. Per germline, CDR1 DFQATT and CDR2 SNEGSKA (reference sequence).

The genes are TRBV5-1 and TRBJ2-7; 8 bases align to TRBD1. The CDR3 runs to 16 residues. In germline, CDR1 is SGHRS, CDR2 YFSETQ. The trim removed 4 bases at V and 2 bases at J, leaving 11 bases unmatched. The CDR3 loop reads CASSLAPGTGAYEQYF. CDR3 DNA: TGCGCCAGCAGCCTGGCCCCCGGGACAGGAGCCTACGAGCAGTACTTC.